This T cell receptor (beta chain) was retrieved from a study of shared clonotypes between healthy human individuals. The split of CD4+ cells yielded CD45RA+ naive and CD45RA-negative memory subsets. Study-level points and caveats: The generation probabilities recorded for non-shared clonotypes fell below those of clonotypes shared by all four donors. Rarefaction showed sorted-subset sequencing was incomplete despite large depth.

The CDR3 is made up of 13 amino acids. V gave up 3 bases and J gave up 6 bases, with 14 bases separating them. Germline lookup yields CDR1 GTSNPN and CDR2 SVGIG (reference sequence). Repertoires were generated with immunoSEQ multiplex PCR, while TCRdb's copy carries only in-frame clones and drops some. The sample has some 1,100,000 clones, 70% to 80% seen once. About this clone itself: Its specificity is not known.

The material sequenced was memory CD4+ T cells from PBMCs. The subset is: CD45RA-negative fraction. This clonotype was obtained from a man aged 18 to 29 in good health. Some clones in this sample may be carry-over from other donors' samples. The chain carries TRBV30 and TRBJ1-2; perhaps TRBD1 as D (6 bases). The CDR3 is CAWRGGQSDGYTF. The DNA for the CDR3 is TGTGCCTGGAGGGGGGGGCAGAGCGATGGCTACACCTTC.